The 19 T cell receptor beta chains reported below all come from one sample, sequenced in a study of blood T cell repertoires in COVID-19. Measured with immunoSEQ multiplex PCR; TCRdb has only the in-frame clones, and not every one. This sample has 25,000 to 35,000 clones, with around 90% found just once. The material sequenced was peripheral blood. The receptors come from a man aged 55-75 years with active COVID-19.

The chain combines TRBV30 with TRBJ2-7; 9 nucleotides line up with TRBD1. This CDR3 has 15 amino acids. With 0 bases clipped from V and 3 bases from J, the junction kept 6 bases outside the gene matches. In germline, CDR1 is GTSNPN, CDR2 SVGIG (reference sequence). CDR3 sequence reads: CAWSVGTGIIYEQYF. CDR3 bases: TGTGCCTGGAGTGTTGGGACAGGGATAATCTACGAGCAGTACTTC.

The V call is TRBV28, the J call TRBJ1-2; TRBD1 matches at 9 bases. CDR3 length: 14 residues. Germline V gene data show CDR1 as MDHEN and CDR2 as SYDVKM. Unmatched junction bases numbered 8, after V lost 5 bases and J lost 7 bases. CDR3 sequence reads: CASSAPGQGTGYTF. The CDR3 region has the DNA TGTGCCAGCAGTGCCCCGGGACAGGGTACTGGCTACACCTTC.

The rearrangement links TRBV7-9 to TRBJ2-7; a weak D match, TRBD1 (6 bases). Trimming shortened V by 3 bases and J by 3 bases, and 12 bases separated the two germline ends. The CDR3 is made up of 14 amino acids. Germline V gene lookup returns CDR1 SEHNR and CDR2 FQNEAQ (reference sequence). The CDR3 coding sequence is TGTGCCAGCAGCTTGACGGGACAAGACTACGAGCAGTACTTC. Translating gives CASSLTGQDYEQYF.

Note on this clone: Sequence at one end of the junction differs from germline and may be a read error. This rearrangement joins TRBV9 to TRBJ2-5; possibly TRBD2 for D (7 bases). CDR1 is SGDLS, CDR2 YYNGEE, per germline. The length of the CDR3 is 18 residues. The DNA for the CDR3 is TGCGCCAGCCGCGGGGGACCGGGGGCGCGGGGGTACCAAGAGACCCAGTACTTC. This codes for CASRGGPGARGYQETQYF.

The V call is TRBV6-6, the J call TRBJ2-7, with D possibly matching TRBD1 (5 bases). The germline V gene encodes CDR1 MNHNY and CDR2 SVGAGI (reference sequence). V lost 2 bases to trimming and J lost 2 bases, with 10 bases between them. CDR3 length: 14 amino acids. The CDR3 sequence is CASSYPRETYEQYF. The CDR3 DNA follows: TGTGCCAGCAGTTACCCCAGGGAAACCTACGAGCAGTACTTC.

The J gene is TRBJ2-4, the V gene TRBV11-3; D gene uncertain. Germline V gene lookup returns CDR1 SGHNT and CDR2 YENEEA. This CDR3 is built from 13 residues. V was cut by 3 bases and J by 9 bases, with 12 bases left in between. CDR3 bases: TGTGCCAGCAGCTTGGGCCACCAGGCCATTCAGTACTTC. Encoded protein: CASSLGHQAIQYF.

This clone was seen once. The CDR3 DNA is TGTGCCAGCAGCCCGGCCCCAGGAGCGGGGGGCGGGGAGACCCAGTACTTC. As protein: CASSPAPGAGGGETQYF. The chain has TRBV7-7 and TRBJ2-5, with 9 bases lining up with TRBD2. The V gene's germline CDR1 is SSHAT and CDR2 FNYEAQ (reference sequence). The V segment lost 5 bases and the J segment 5 bases; nucleotides outside the gene matches: 15. The CDR3 covers 17 residues.

This clone was counted a single time. The chain carries TRBV9 and TRBJ1-2; D unresolved. This CDR3 spans 15 amino acids. V was shortened by 0 bases and J by 4 bases, with 13 bases between the two germline ends. Germline loops: CDR1 SGDLS, CDR2 YYNGEE. Here the CDR3 reads CASSVDGELGYGYTF. DNA of the CDR3: TGTGCCAGCAGCGTAGACGGGGAGCTAGGCTATGGCTACACCTTC.

V gene TRBV4-3 combines with J gene TRBJ1-3, with 10 bases matching TRBD1. Matching the DNA end better, TRBJ2-2 makes the J call doubtful. The CDR3 is 15 amino acids. Germline assignment: CDR1 LGHNA and CDR2 YSLEER. CDR3 region: CASSEDRGSWGELFF. CDR3 bases: TGCGCCAGCAGCGAGGACAGGGGGTCATGGGGGGAGCTGTTTTTT.

This clone was seen only once. The chain couples TRBV5-8 to TRBJ2-2; the D gene is possibly TRBD2 (6 bases). The CDR3 is 15 residues long. The V and J ends lost 4 bases and 0 bases respectively, with 10 bases between them. The germline CDR1 and CDR2 sequences are SGHTS and YDEGEE. The CDR3 DNA follows: TGTGCCAGCAGCCCACCGGGGGCGAACACCGGGGAGCTGTTTTTT. Its protein product is CASSPPGANTGELFF.

This rearrangement joins TRBV14 to TRBJ1-6, with 10 positions matching TRBD1. Germline trimming cut 6 bases from V and 10 bases from J; bases unmatched to any gene: 6. Germline assignment: CDR1 SGHDN and CDR2 FVKESK. The CDR3 is 14 residues long. CDR3 nucleotides: TGTGCCAGCAGGTCACGACAGGGGGCCTCACCCCTCCACTTT. It specifies CASRSRQGASPLHF.

The rearrangement joins TRBV19 to TRBJ2-1; possibly TRBD1 for D (6 bases). The CDR3 extends over 14 amino acids. Germline V lookup: CDR1 LNHDA, CDR2 SQIVND (reference sequence). Trimming shortened V by 8 bases and J by 5 bases, and 16 bases separated the two germline ends. CDR3 coding DNA: TGTGCCAGTCGAGAGACAGGACTCAACAATGAGCAGTTCTTC. As protein: CASRETGLNNEQFF.

The chain couples TRBV28 to TRBJ2-1; D perhaps matches TRBD1 (6 bases). Germline CDR1 and CDR2: MDHEN and SYDVKM. Between the trimmed V and J ends, which lost 10 bases and 8 bases, there was a span of 12 bases. The CDR3 extends over 11 amino acids. CDR3 residues: CATTGWDEQFF. The CDR3 coding sequence is TGTGCCACAACAGGGTGGGATGAGCAGTTCTTC. The whole variable domain, filled in from reference TRBV28 and TRBJ2-1, reads DVKVTQSSRYLVKRTGEKVFLECVQDMDHENMFWYRQDPGLGLRLIYFSYDVKMKEKGDIPEGYSVSREKKERFSLILESASTNQTSMYLCATTGWDEQFFGPGTRLTVL.

The V gene is TRBV2, the J gene TRBJ2-2, with a possible D match to TRBD1 (6 bases). The ends were cut back, 8 bases at V and 6 bases at J, with 13 bases in the middle. The CDR3 covers 13 residues. CDR1 is SNHLY and CDR2 is FYNNEI in the germline V gene. The CDR3 DNA is TGTGCCAGCGTGAGCAGGGGTCCCGGGGAGCTGTTTTTT. It is translated as CASVSRGPGELFF.

The chain links TRBV7-3 to TRBJ1-1, with D uncertain. CDR3 length: 13 amino acids. The germline V gene encodes CDR1 SGHTA and CDR2 FQGTGA. Trimming removed 5 bases at V and 0 bases at J, with 7 bases between. CDR3 DNA: TGTGCCAGCAGCCCCACACTGAACACTGAAGCTTTCTTT. Translating gives CASSPTLNTEAFF.

V and J are TRBV3-1 (or the pseudogene TRBV3-2) and TRBJ2-3; TRBD2 aligns across 8 bases. The V gene's germline CDR1 is LGHDT and CDR2 YNNKEL (reference sequence). V lost 0 bases and J lost 1; bases outside the gene matches: 9. The CDR3 runs to 18 residues. The CDR3 spells CASSQDVRLAGGTDTQYF. In DNA, the CDR3 is TGTGCCAGCAGCCAAGATGTTCGGCTAGCGGGTGGCACAGATACGCAGTATTTT.

The V and J genes are TRBV5-4 and TRBJ1-4; D perhaps matches TRBD1 (5 bases). The germline V and J ends were trimmed by 2 bases and 10 bases, with 15 bases remaining between them. Germline V gene sequence: CDR1 SGHNT, CDR2 YYREEE (reference sequence). The length of the CDR3 is 14 residues. The CDR3 region is CASSLGQGTGKLFF. The CDR3, as DNA: TGTGCCAGCAGCTTAGGCCAGGGTACCGGAAAACTGTTTTTT.

This chain joins TRBV5-1 and TRBJ2-2, with 9 bases that match TRBD1. The CDR3 is made up of 16 amino acids. Germline V gene data show CDR1 as SGHRS and CDR2 as YFSETQ. Trimming took 4 bases from V and 7 from J; bases not matched to a gene: 11. CDR3 protein: CASSPRTGAPGGELFF. In nucleotides, the CDR3 is TGCGCCAGCAGCCCCCGGACAGGGGCCCCTGGCGGGGAGCTGTTTTTT.

This rearrangement joins TRBV2 to TRBJ2-7; D not certain. The CDR3 contains 12 residues. Deletions cut 6 bases from V and 7 bases from J, with 13 bases between. Germline V CDR1 and CDR2: SNHLY, FYNNEI. In nucleotides, the CDR3 is TGTGCCAGCAGAGACGCTATGCGGGAGCAGTACTTC. This codes for CASRDAMREQYF. The complete variable domain, with remaining parts taken from reference TRBV2 and TRBJ2-7, reads EPEVTQTPSHQVTQMGQEVILRCVPISNHLYFYWYRQILGQKVEFLVSFYNNEISEKSEIFDDQFSVERPDGSNFTLKIRSTKLEDSAMYFCASRDAMREQYFGPGTRLTVT.